This TCR beta chain was identified during a study of shared clonotypes between healthy human individuals. Findings and limits, study-wide: Sharing across four donors was seen in 4.5% to 5.5% of naive CD4 clonotypes.

Sorted-subset replicate PCR reactions contained 200 to 250 ng DNA, corresponding to around 30,000 T cell genomes. Only in-frame clones appear in the TCRdb table, and some are missing; sequencing was by immunoSEQ multiplex PCR. The sample has 780,000 or so clones, roughly two thirds seen once; the top ten hold over 1.5%. V was trimmed by 1 base and J by 5 bases, leaving 19 bases between them. Germline-derived CDR1 and CDR2 are MNHEY and SMNVEV (reference sequence). The CDR3 spans 17 residues. About this clone itself: Antigen: not known.

Sequencing input: memory CD4+ T cells sorted from blood. Subset defined: CD45RA-negative fraction. The chain carries TRBV27 and TRBJ2-3; D might be TRBD1 (6 bases). This sequence originates from a woman aged 30 to 39 in good health. The CDR3 region is CASSLLPRGHRGDTQYF. The CDR3 bases are TGTGCCAGCAGTTTATTGCCCAGGGGCCACCGAGGAGATACGCAGTATTTT.